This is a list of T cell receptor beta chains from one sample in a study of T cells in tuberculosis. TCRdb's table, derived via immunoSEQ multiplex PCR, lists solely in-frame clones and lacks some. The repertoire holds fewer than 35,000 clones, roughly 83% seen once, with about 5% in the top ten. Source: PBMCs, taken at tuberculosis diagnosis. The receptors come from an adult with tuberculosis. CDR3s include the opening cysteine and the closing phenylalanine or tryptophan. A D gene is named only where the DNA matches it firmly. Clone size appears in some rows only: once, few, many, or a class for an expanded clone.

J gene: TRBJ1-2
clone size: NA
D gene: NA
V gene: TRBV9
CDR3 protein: CASTPQGGYGYTF
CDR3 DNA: TGTGCCAGCACCCCCCAGGGCGGCTATGGCTACACCTTC

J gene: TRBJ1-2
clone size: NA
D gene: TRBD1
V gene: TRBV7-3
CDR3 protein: CASSLGTDYGYTF
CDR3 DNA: TGTGCCAGCAGCCTAGGGACAGACTATGGCTACACCTTC

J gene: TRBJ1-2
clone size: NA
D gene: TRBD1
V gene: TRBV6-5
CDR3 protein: CASSYSGGVGYTF
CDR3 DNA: TGTGCCAGCAGTTACTCAGGGGGCGTGGGCTACACCTTC

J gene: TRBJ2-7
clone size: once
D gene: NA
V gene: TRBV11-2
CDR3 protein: CASSLDTYEQYF
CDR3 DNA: TGTGCCAGCAGCTTAGACACCTACGAGCAGTACTTC

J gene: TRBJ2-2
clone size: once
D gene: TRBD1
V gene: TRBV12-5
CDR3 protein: CASGLWTGVTGELFF
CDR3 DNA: TGTGCTAGTGGTTTGTGGACAGGGGTAACCGGGGAGCTGTTTTTT

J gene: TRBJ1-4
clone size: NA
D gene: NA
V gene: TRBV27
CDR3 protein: CASSLWPHMFF
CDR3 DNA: TGTGCCAGCAGTTTATGGCCCCACATGTTTTTT

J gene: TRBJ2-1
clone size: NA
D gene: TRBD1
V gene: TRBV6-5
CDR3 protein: CASSYSGTGNEQFF
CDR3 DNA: TGTGCCAGCAGTTACAGCGGGACAGGGAATGAGCAGTTCTTC

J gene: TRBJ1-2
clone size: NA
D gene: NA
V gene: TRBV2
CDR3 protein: CASTGARADGYTF
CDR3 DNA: TGTGCCAGCACAGGGGCCAGGGCAGATGGCTACACCTTC

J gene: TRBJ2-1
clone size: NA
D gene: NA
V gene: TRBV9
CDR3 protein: CASSVGRGPYNEQFF
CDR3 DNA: TGTGCCAGCAGCGTAGGGAGGGGCCCCTACAATGAGCAGTTCTTC

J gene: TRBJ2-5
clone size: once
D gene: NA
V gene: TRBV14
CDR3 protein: CASSQDGGGETQYF
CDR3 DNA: TGTGCCAGCAGCCAAGACGGTGGCGGGGAGACCCAGTACTTC

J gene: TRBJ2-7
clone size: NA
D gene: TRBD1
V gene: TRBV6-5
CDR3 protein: CASSSAGTGYHEQYF
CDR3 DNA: TGTGCCAGCAGCTCCGCCGGGACAGGCTACCACGAGCAGTACTTC